The clone carrying this TCR beta chain was counted many times. Its antigen is not known. The sample originates from a study of CD8 T cells in ankylosing spondylitis. The CDR3 totals 13 residues. Trimming took off 0 bases at V and 3 bases at J, with 8 bases between the two ends. Germline values: CDR1 DFQATT, CDR2 SNEGSKA (reference sequence). As the method for making TCR beta libraries, quantitative 5'-RACE with molecular barcodes was used. TCRdb processed the 5' RACE reads anew with MiXCR; each CDR3 protein has one entry. This table holds fewer than 550,000 distinct CDR3 sequences, roughly 5.2% found once. Study-wide results and caveats: In the blood and synovial fluid of reactive arthritis, some motif variants had been previously reported. It was reported that disease-linked clones were significantly enriched in matched ankylosing spondylitis synovial fluid. Eight highly homologous variants formed a TCR beta motif that appeared characteristic of ankylosing spondylitis blood.

The sequenced sample was blood, either unsorted or a sorted T cell fraction (not recorded which). The origin of this receptor is a male donor with ankylosing spondylitis. This chain connects TRBV20-1 to TRBJ1-1; D call uncertain. CDR3 nucleotides: TGCAGTGCTAGAGAAGGGTTATACACTGAAGCTTTCTTT. Encoded protein: CSAREGLYTEAFF.